The clone carrying this TCR beta chain has a count of ten or more. The antigen remains unidentified. Amplification yielded TCR beta CDR3 regions, with RNA transcripts as the source. The TCR CDR3 was amplified in a first-round RT-PCR using the HTBI primer set. MiXCR, run by TCRdb on the multiplex PCR reads, gives a single entry per CDR3 protein. Altogether about 250,000 distinct CDR3 sequences are present, almost 25% being singletons, with the ten largest covering about 40%. The data are from a study of T cells in Graves' hyperthyroidism and ophthalmopathy. Study as a whole: Before treatment of any kind, peripheral blood was taken at initial diagnosis.

General study findings and limits: Blood also contained most expanded thyroid clonotypes above 0.001. Ophthalmopathy was told apart from stable hyperthyroidism by a 13 V-J model.

V shed 0 bases and J shed 5 bases, with 10 bases lying between them. Germline CDR1 MNHEY, CDR2 SVGAGI. The CDR3 loop spans 14 amino acids. Ophthalmopathy in the patients scored at least 3 on Clinical Activity Score and at least 4 on NOSPECS grade, lasting under 3 months. The chain links TRBV6-5 to TRBJ2-5, with D possibly matching TRBD1 (5 bases). Sequencing input: blood. The source of this sequence is a woman in her forties with Graves' ophthalmopathy. The CDR3 sequence: CASSYSAGRETQYF. The DNA of the CDR3 is TGTGCCAGCAGTTACTCTGCAGGGCGGGAGACCCAGTACTTC.